One and the same sample provided the 16 T cell receptor beta chains below, sequenced in a study of siplizumab effects on memory and regulatory T cells. Sequencing used immunoSEQ multiplex PCR; TCRdb keeps in-frame clones, though not all of them. The data hold 50,000 to 70,000 clones, with roughly 96% observed a single time. The specimen sequenced was naive CD8+ T cells sorted from blood. All receptors come from a human donor in good health.

This rearrangement joins TRBV4-2 to TRBJ2-1; TRBD1 aligns across 9 bases. Germline V gene lookup returns CDR1 LGHNA and CDR2 YNFKEQ. This CDR3 is built from 16 residues. J gave up 7 bases and V 4 bases, and 11 bases lay outside the gene matches. This chain's CDR3 is CASSPTPGQGFNEQFF. The CDR3 coding sequence is TGTGCCAGCAGCCCTACCCCGGGACAGGGTTTTAATGAGCAGTTCTTC.

The V call is TRBV9, the J call TRBJ1-1; D remains unclear. CDR1 and CDR2 (germline): SGDLS, YYNGEE. V dropped 4 bases and J dropped 1 base, with 17 bases sitting between them. The CDR3 consists of 16 residues. CDR3 residues: CASSPHVGMGNTEAFF. The CDR3, as DNA: TGTGCCAGCAGCCCCCATGTAGGGATGGGGAACACTGAAGCTTTCTTT.

This rearrangement joins TRBV6-6 to TRBJ2-5; perhaps TRBD2 as D (7 bases). The CDR3 length is 15 residues. Between the trimmed V and J ends, which lost 5 bases and 2 bases, there was a span of 15 bases. In germline, CDR1 is MNHNY, CDR2 SVGAGI (reference sequence). This CDR3 reads CASSPPRGAQETQYF. CDR3 DNA: TGTGCCAGCAGTCCCCCCCGGGGGGCTCAAGAGACCCAGTACTTC.

The chain combines TRBV9 with TRBJ2-7, with D tentatively TRBD1 (5 bases). The CDR3 contains 15 residues. V was cut by 0 bases and J by 0 bases, with 10 bases left in between. Germline V gives CDR1 SGDLS, CDR2 YYNGEE. CDR3 sequence (DNA): TGTGCCAGCAGCGTAGGAACAGGTAACTCCTACGAGCAGTACTTC. Amino acid sequence: CASSVGTGNSYEQYF. The full variable domain, its missing parts supplied by reference TRBV9 and TRBJ2-7, is DSGVTQTPKHLITATGQRVTLRCSPRSGDLSVYWYQQSLDQGLQFLIQYYNGEERAKGNILERFSAQQFPDLHSELNLSSLELGDSALYFCASSVGTGNSYEQYFGPGTRLTVT.

The chain uses TRBV28 and TRBJ2-5, with 13 bases identical to TRBD2. The germline V gene encodes CDR1 MDHEN and CDR2 SYDVKM. After removal of 6 bases from V and 0 bases from J, the junction contained 7 bases not matched to a gene. The CDR3 loop spans 17 amino acids. CDR3 protein: CASSPGLAGQYQETQYF. The CDR3, as DNA: TGTGCCAGCAGCCCGGGACTAGCGGGGCAGTACCAAGAGACCCAGTACTTC.

This clone was detected once. The rearrangement links TRBV9 to TRBJ2-7; TRBD2 is a possible D gene (6 bases). The V and J ends lost 5 bases and 3 bases respectively, with 15 bases between them. The germline gives CDR1 SGDLS, CDR2 YYNGEE. The CDR3 covers 14 residues. CDR3 DNA: TGTGCCAGCAGTTTAAGCGCGGGAAACTACGAGCAGTACTTC. Translating it yields CASSLSAGNYEQYF.

The J gene is TRBJ1-5, the V gene TRBV9; 11 nucleotides line up with TRBD1. The V and J ends lost 3 bases and 5 bases, in that order; junction bases with no gene match: 1. This CDR3 has 14 residues. Per germline, CDR1 SGDLS and CDR2 YYNGEE. CDR3 residues: CASSGDRGDQPQHF. DNA of the CDR3: TGTGCCAGCAGCGGGGACAGGGGGGATCAGCCCCAGCATTTT.

The chain employs TRBV29-1 and TRBJ1-1; D might be TRBD1 (5 bases). Per the germline V gene, CDR1 is SQVTM and CDR2 is ANQGSEA. The length of the CDR3 is 15 residues. V lost 2 bases and J lost 0, with 13 bases in between. Written as DNA, the CDR3 is TGCAGCGTTGAACTCTTGGAGGGGTTGAACACTGAAGCTTTCTTT. This sequence encodes CSVELLEGLNTEAFF.

The J gene is TRBJ2-7, the V gene TRBV28; 9 bases line up with TRBD1. V lost 3 bases and J lost 0; bases outside the gene matches: 6. Germline CDR1 is MDHEN and CDR2 is SYDVKM. This CDR3 spans 16 amino acids. The DNA for the CDR3 is TGTGCCAGCAGTTTGAGTCGGGACAGGGCCTCCTACGAGCAGTACTTC. Protein sequence: CASSLSRDRASYEQYF.

The V and J genes are TRBV7-9 and TRBJ2-3; 12 bases line up with TRBD2. This CDR3 is 17 amino acids long. V trimming: 5 bases; J trimming: 2 bases; junction bases outside the gene matches: 8. Germline assignment: CDR1 SEHNR and CDR2 FQNEAQ (reference sequence). The CDR3 DNA reads as TGTGCCAGCAGCCCACCGGGACTAGCGGGCCCCACAGATACGCAGTATTTT. Protein product: CASSPPGLAGPTDTQYF.

The rearrangement uses TRBV30 and TRBJ2-1; 12 bases agree with TRBD2. Trimming removed 3 bases from V and 12 bases from J; junction bases left unmatched: 9. Germline lookup yields CDR1 GTSNPN and CDR2 SVGIG (reference sequence). The CDR3 consists of 14 residues. The CDR3 region is CAWSVLAGGDGQFF. The CDR3 coding sequence is TGTGCCTGGAGCGTTCTAGCGGGGGGGGATGGGCAGTTCTTC.

The chain recombines TRBV27 with TRBJ1-5; D not certain. Germline loops: CDR1 MNHEY, CDR2 SMNVEV (reference sequence). The V gene lost 3 bases and the J gene lost 4 bases, with 7 bases spanning the gap. CDR3 length: 13 residues. CDR3 in DNA: TGTGCCAGCAGTTTTGGGGTTAATCAGCCCCAGCATTTT. Protein sequence: CASSFGVNQPQHF.

This rearrangement joins TRBV11-2 to TRBJ2-1, with 8 bases matching TRBD2. CDR1 is SGHAT, CDR2 FQNNGV, per germline. Trimming took 10 bases from V and 8 from J; bases not matched to a gene: 10. The CDR3 spans 13 residues. CDR3 DNA: TGTGCCACCTTAGCGGGGTTGAGCGATGAGCAGTTCTTC. It translates to CATLAGLSDEQFF.

The chain couples TRBV9 to TRBJ1-2; possibly TRBD1 for D (5 bases). Germline V CDR1 and CDR2: SGDLS, YYNGEE. There are 13 residues in the CDR3. Trimming cost V 4 bases and J 4 bases, with 11 bases left between them. CDR3 loop: CASSPDGGYGYTF. CDR3 bases: TGTGCCAGCAGCCCAGATGGGGGCTATGGCTACACCTTC.

The rearrangement uses TRBV11-3 and TRBJ2-1; TRBD1 matches at 11 bases. The germline V gene has CDR1 SGHNT and CDR2 YENEEA. With 4 bases clipped from V and 6 bases from J, the junction kept 14 bases outside the gene matches. This CDR3 comprises 18 residues. Here the CDR3 reads CASSSPVSGGTGGNEQFF. In DNA form, the CDR3 reads TGTGCCAGCAGCTCCCCCGTTTCGGGGGGGACAGGGGGCAATGAGCAGTTCTTC.

J is TRBJ2-5 and V is TRBV13; maybe TRBD2 (6 bases). Germline-derived CDR1 and CDR2 are PRHDT and FYEKMQ (reference sequence). Deletions cut 5 bases from V and 2 bases from J, with 12 bases between. The CDR3 is 14 residues long. The CDR3 reads CASSSKEGQETQYF. The CDR3 nucleotides read TGTGCCAGCAGCAGCAAGGAGGGGCAAGAGACCCAGTACTTC.